This T cell receptor (beta chain) was captured by sequencing in a study of neurological immune-mediated disorders. V was clipped by 1 base and J by 0 bases, with 19 bases between them. The CDR3 totals 19 residues. Germline loops: CDR1 LNHDA, CDR2 SQIVND (reference sequence). TCRdb re-analysed the 5' RACE reads in MiXCR, keeping a single row per CDR3 protein. The sample holds more than 40,000 distinct CDR3 sequences; approximately 3% are singletons and the top ten take about 16%. Many counts were recorded for this clonotype. The sequenced sample consisted of PBMCs. The chain has TRBV19 and TRBJ1-5, with D uncertain. This sequence originates from a woman between 50 and 59 years old with multiple sclerosis. CDR3 loop: CASSIGRPRFRDSNQPQHF. CDR3 nucleotides: TGTGCCAGTAGTATAGGAAGGCCCCGGTTCCGAGATAGCAATCAGCCCCAGCATTTT. The whole variable domain, remainder taken from reference TRBV19 and TRBJ1-5, is DGGITQSPKYLFRKEGQNVTLSCEQNLNHDAMYWYRQDPGQGLRLIYYSQIVNDFQKGDIAEGYSVSREKKESFPLTVTSAQKNPTAFYLCASSIGRPRFRDSNQPQHFGDGTRLSIL.